The 18 T cell receptor beta chains listed next were all sequenced from one sample in a study of preoperative IRX-2 immunotherapy in early breast cancer. Indicated treatment: preoperative locoregional IRX-2 cytokine immunotherapy. Sequencing was performed with immunoSEQ multiplex PCR; in TCRdb, only in-frame clones are kept and a portion is missing. The sample contains roughly 25,000 clones, about four fifths of which appear only once. The material was lymph node tissue, obtained before IRX-2 immunotherapy. Every receptor here comes from a human donor with breast cancer.

The chain links TRBV12-2 to TRBJ1-4; no DNA check was done on the table's D call, TRBD1. TRBV12-2 is a pseudogene segment. This CDR3 has 15 amino acids. This CDR3 is CASSYQGQANEKLFF. Written as DNA, the CDR3 is TGTGCCAGTAGTTACCAGGGACAAGCTAATGAAAAACTGTTTTTT.

The chain links TRBV11-3 to TRBJ1-3, with D unresolved. CDR3 length: 18 residues. CDR1 SGHNT and CDR2 YENEEA come from the germline V gene. Trimming took 5 bases from V and 0 from J, leaving 20 bases between them. The CDR3 DNA is TGTGCCAGCAGCCCGACCCGAATCCGACGGTCCTCTGGAAACACCATATATTTT. Translated: CASSPTRIRRSSGNTIYF.

There are a few counts of this clone. This chain links TRBV6-8 with TRBJ1-1; no clear D. Trimming took 10 bases from V and 7 from J, leaving 19 bases between them. The CDR3 runs 13 residues. Germline loops: CDR1 MNHGY, CDR2 SAAAGT. CDR3 amino acids: CATVYAGGVEAFF. The CDR3, as DNA: TGTGCCACCGTGTACGCAGGAGGAGTTGAAGCTTTCTTT.

The chain uses TRBV7-6 and TRBJ2-7; TRBD2 might be the D (5 bases). Germline assignment: CDR1 SGHVS and CDR2 FNYEAQ. The CDR3 consists of 14 residues. Deletions cut 7 bases from V and 7 bases from J, with 20 bases between. The CDR3 DNA sequence: TGTGCCAGCACAAATAACCCCGGCCGCGGGGAGCAGTACTTC. Translation: CASTNNPGRGEQYF.

Here the CDR3 reads CASSYRTGGRYTEAFF. CDR3 sequence (DNA): TGTGCCAGCAGCTACCGGACAGGGGGCAGGTACACTGAAGCTTTCTTT. J is TRBJ1-1 and V is TRBV6-8, with 11 nucleotides matching TRBD1. CDR3 length: 16 residues. V lost 6 bases to trimming and J lost 3 bases; unmatched junction nucleotides: 9. The germline gives CDR1 MNHGY, CDR2 SAAAGT.

This chain uses TRBV30 with TRBJ1-2, with D maybe TRBD1 (6 bases). The germline V gene encodes CDR1 GTSNPN and CDR2 SVGIG (reference sequence). V was clipped by 5 bases and J by 4 bases, with 14 bases between them. There are 13 residues in the CDR3. The CDR3 nucleotides read TGTGCCTGGGTCTCGGGACAAAGCTATGGCTACACCTTC. It translates to CAWVSGQSYGYTF.

The V and J genes are TRBV6-8 and TRBJ1-3; D is uncertain. The CDR3 totals 14 residues. Germline V gives CDR1 MNHGY, CDR2 SAAAGT. Trimming removed 6 bases at V and 4 bases at J, with 13 bases between. In DNA form, the CDR3 reads TGTGCCAGCAGCGCGCGGGATGGGGGAAACACCATATATTTT. Its protein product is CASSARDGGNTIYF.

This clone is a singleton in its sample. The gene calls are TRBV16 and TRBJ2-7; possible D gene TRBD2, 5 bases. CDR3 length: 15 residues. Germline-derived CDR1 and CDR2 are KGHSY and FQNENV. V was cut by 0 bases and J by 0 bases, with 9 bases left in between. The CDR3 DNA is TGTGCCAGCAGCCAATCTTGGGAGACCTCCTACGAGCAGTACTTC. This gives the protein CASSQSWETSYEQYF.

J is TRBJ1-5 and V is TRBV19, with unresolved D. With 6 bases removed from V and 5 bases from J, the gap between germline ends came to 17 bases. This CDR3 spans 15 amino acids. In germline, CDR1 is LNHDA, CDR2 SQIVND (reference sequence). This chain's CDR3 is CASRSQARVDQPQHF. The CDR3 DNA follows: TGTGCCAGTAGATCTCAGGCGAGGGTTGATCAGCCCCAGCATTTT.

This clone showed up just once. V is TRBV19 and J is TRBJ1-2, with 12 bases identical to TRBD1. CDR3 length: 16 residues. With V trimmed by 4 bases and J by 2 bases, 5 bases remained unmatched. The germline CDR1 and CDR2 sequences are LNHDA and SQIVND (reference sequence). CDR3 nucleotide sequence: TGTGCCAGTAGTAGGGACAGGGGGCAGAGAAACTATGGCTACACCTTC. Protein sequence: CASSRDRGQRNYGYTF.

The CDR3 sequence is CASSTYYNEQFF. The CDR3 region has the DNA TGTGCCAGTAGTACTTACTACAATGAGCAGTTCTTC. The rearrangement links TRBV19 to TRBJ2-1; D uncertain. Germline CDR1 is LNHDA and CDR2 is SQIVND (reference sequence). V lost 4 bases and J 3 bases, leaving 4 bases between the germline ends. CDR3 length: 12 residues.

This clone has only one observation. This chain uses TRBV7-1 with TRBJ2-5, with D perhaps matching TRBD1 or TRBD2 (5 bases each). TRBV7-1 is noted as an ORF with a role that remains uncertain. The length of the CDR3 is 15 residues. Between the trimmed V and J ends, which lost 4 bases and 3 bases, there was a span of 15 bases. CDR3 sequence: CASSLLTGTEETQYF. CDR3 DNA: TGTGCCAGCAGCTTGTTAACGGGGACGGAAGAGACCCAGTACTTC.

In its sample, this clone was seen once. This rearrangement joins TRBV5-1 to TRBJ2-3, with D possibly matching TRBD1 (6 bases). Germline CDR1 SGHRS, CDR2 YFSETQ. The V and J ends lost 0 bases and 4 bases respectively, with 15 bases between them. The CDR3 spans 16 residues. CDR3: CASSLEVGAQSDTQYF. In DNA, the CDR3 is TGCGCCAGCAGCTTGGAGGTGGGGGCGCAGTCAGATACGCAGTATTTT.

CDR3 in amino acids: CASSTPRRGLVNEQFF. The CDR3 DNA sequence: TGTGCCAGTAGTACCCCCCGCCGGGGGCTAGTGAATGAGCAGTTCTTC. The V call is TRBV19, the J call TRBJ2-1, with D perhaps TRBD1 or TRBD2 (6 bases each). With 4 bases removed from V and 7 bases from J, the gap between germline ends came to 20 bases. CDR3 length: 16 amino acids. Germline CDR1 is LNHDA and CDR2 is SQIVND (reference sequence).

The rearrangement links TRBV29-1 to TRBJ2-1; D unresolved. Germline V lookup: CDR1 SQVTM, CDR2 ANQGSEA. V was shortened by 5 bases and J by 2 bases, with 10 bases between the two germline ends. The CDR3 runs to 13 residues. In nucleotides, the CDR3 is TGCAGCGTTATAGTCAGGACCTACAATGAGCAGTTCTTC. Residues: CSVIVRTYNEQFF.

The chain is built from TRBV7-7 and TRBJ1-2; 7 bases are a match to TRBD1. The CDR3 extends over 15 amino acids. Looked up from germline, CDR1 is SSHAT and CDR2 is FNYEAQ (reference sequence). V dropped 3 bases and J dropped 7; count of bases not matched to a gene: 11. The CDR3 is CASSLGTEGSTGYTF. Written as DNA, the CDR3 is TGTGCCAGCAGCTTGGGGACAGAAGGGTCTACTGGCTACACCTTC.

The V gene is TRBV6-8, the J gene TRBJ1-3; D is unresolved. CDR1 is MNHGY, CDR2 SAAAGT, per germline. Trimming shortened V by 2 bases and J by 4 bases, and 12 bases separated the two germline ends. CDR3 length: 15 amino acids. This CDR3 is CASSYREGFGNTIYF. CDR3 nucleotides: TGTGCCAGCAGTTACCGGGAGGGATTCGGAAACACCATATATTTT.

V and J are TRBV18 and TRBJ2-1, with D possibly matching TRBD2 (6 bases). The germline V gene has CDR1 KGHSH and CDR2 LQKENI. V lost 2 bases to trimming and J lost 0 bases, with 11 bases between them. The length of the CDR3 is 16 residues. The CDR3 protein is CASSPWGDRSYNEQFF. CDR3 sequence (DNA): TGTGCCAGCTCACCATGGGGGGACCGCTCCTACAATGAGCAGTTCTTC.